This T cell receptor beta chain was obtained from a study of T cell repertoires in cytomegalovirus infection. Looked up from germline, CDR1 is KGHSH and CDR2 is LQKENI. The ends were cut back, 3 bases at V and 11 bases at J, with 16 bases in the middle. This CDR3 comprises 13 residues. This clonotype was counted many times. TCRdb reprocessed the reads via MiXCR and lists one record per CDR3 protein. In the table there are 250,000 or so distinct CDR3 sequences, about 12% of which are singletons. This TCR was recovered from a human donor in good health (CMV status not recorded). Some clones in this sample may be carry-over from other donors' samples. J is TRBJ1-1 and V is TRBV18; TRBD1 might be the D (5 bases). The sequencing sample was made of PBMCs. The CDR3 here is CASSPFPLEGAFF. CDR3 in DNA: TGTGCCAGCTCACCGTTTCCCCTGGAGGGGGCTTTCTTT. Variable domain in full (rest from reference TRBV18 and TRBJ1-1): NAGVMQNPRHLVRRRGQEARLRCSPMKGHSHVYWYRQLPEEGLKFMVYLQKENIIDESGMPKERFSAEFPKEGPSILRIQQVVRGDSAAYFCASSPFPLEGAFFGQGTRLTVV.